Listed here are 31 T cell receptor beta chains from one sample, sequenced in a study of T cells in Graves' hyperthyroidism and ophthalmopathy. What was amplified from RNA transcripts were TCR beta CDR3 regions. A first-round RT-PCR of the TCR CDR3 used the HTBI primer set. One entry per CDR3 protein, called by TCRdb with MiXCR from the multiplex PCR reads. Among 550,000 to 850,000 distinct CDR3 sequences, about 17% were seen once, and the ten largest hold over 15%. Sequenced: blood. Receptor source: a woman between 45 and 60 years old with Graves' hyperthyroidism that later progressed to Graves' ophthalmopathy.

The table lists this clonotype with many counts. V is TRBV20-1 and J is TRBJ2-3; TRBD2 aligns across 12 bases. This CDR3 is built from 17 residues. Looked up from germline, CDR1 is DFQATT and CDR2 is SNEGSKA (reference sequence). V shed 3 bases and J 2 bases; nucleotides not matched to a gene: 9. The CDR3 DNA follows: TGCAGTGCTAGGCCCCCTAGCGGGGGGGCCCCCACAGATACGCAGTATTTT. Its protein is CSARPPSGGAPTDTQYF.

This chain links TRBV3-1 with TRBJ1-4; D gene unclear. V lost 4 bases, J lost 10 bases, and 22 bases lay in between. Germline V gives CDR1 LGHDT, CDR2 YNNKEL (reference sequence). The CDR3 has 16 amino acids. The CDR3 here is CASSPPGTLGSVKLFF. CDR3 in DNA: TGTGCCAGCAGCCCTCCCGGCACGCTCGGTTCAGTAAAACTGTTTTTT.

This clonotype was recorded many times. V usage is TRBV12-3 or TRBV12-4 and J usage is TRBJ1-1; the D is unclear. The CDR3 has 13 amino acids. V lost 7 bases, J lost 0 bases, and 9 bases lay in between. In nucleotides, the CDR3 is TGTGCCAGCACCCCCCTTGTGAACACTGAAGCTTTCTTT. Amino acids: CASTPLVNTEAFF.

This clonotype was detected many times. The chain recombines TRBV2 with TRBJ2-3, with no clear D. The germline V gene has CDR1 SNHLY and CDR2 FYNNEI. The V end was cut by 3 bases, the J end by 4 bases, with 8 bases between. This CDR3 is 13 amino acids long. CDR3 residues: CASSDVLADTQYF. CDR3 bases: TGTGCCAGCAGTGATGTCCTGGCAGATACGCAGTATTTT.

Concerning this clonotype itself: A much larger clone differs by one base, so this may be a read error. This sequence joins TRBV20-1 and TRBJ2-7; possibly TRBD1 for D (6 bases). Per germline, CDR1 DFQATT and CDR2 SNEGSKA (reference sequence). The CDR3 sequence is 11 residues long. This CDR3 is CSRQATYEQYF. The CDR3 DNA sequence: TGCAGCAGACAGGCCACCTACGAGCAGTACTTC.

This clonotype was counted many times. This rearrangement joins TRBV12-3 or TRBV12-4 to TRBJ2-3; TRBD1 matches at 8 bases. V was pared by 4 bases and J by 4 bases, with 10 bases of the junction left unmatched. The CDR3 totals 16 residues. For the CDR3, the DNA is TGTGCCAGCAGTTCCCTCGACAGGGGTAGGGCAGATACGCAGTATTTT. Translating gives CASSSLDRGRADTQYF.

This clonotype has ten or more counts. The V call is TRBV11-2, the J call TRBJ1-6, with D possibly matching TRBD1 (6 bases). The V gene's germline CDR1 is SGHAT and CDR2 FQNNGV. Trimming removed 7 bases from V and 2 bases from J, with 18 bases in between. The length of the CDR3 is 17 residues. Here the CDR3 reads CASTRGRFRTYNSPLHF. DNA of the CDR3: TGTGCCAGCACCAGGGGTCGGTTCCGGACCTATAATTCACCCCTCCACTTT.

In nucleotides, the CDR3 is TGTGCCAGCGGGAGGACACTAAACACCGGGGAGCTGTTTTTT. It is translated as CASGRTLNTGELFF. The V and J genes are TRBV6-1 and TRBJ2-2; possibly TRBD2 for D (6 bases). This CDR3 contains 14 residues. V was pared by 8 bases and J by 2 bases, with 12 bases between. Germline-derived CDR1 and CDR2 are MNHNS and SASEGT.

Ten or more counts support this clonotype. V usage is TRBV5-1 and J usage is TRBJ2-3, with D perhaps TRBD2 (6 bases). The length of the CDR3 is 14 residues. Trimming stripped 4 bases from V and 2 bases from J, with 11 bases between. In germline, CDR1 is SGHRS, CDR2 YFSETQ. DNA of the CDR3: TGCGCCAGCAGCGCATGGACTACCACAGATACGCAGTATTTT. The encoded protein is CASSAWTTTDTQYF.

The chain employs TRBV6-1 and TRBJ2-3, with TRBD2 identical over 8 bases. This CDR3 is built from 16 residues. J gave up 4 bases and V 6 bases, and 12 bases lay outside the gene matches. Germline V gives CDR1 MNHNS, CDR2 SASEGT. The CDR3 nucleotides are TGTGCCAGCAGCCGGGGGGGTGGGGGAGTCGCAGATACGCAGTATTTT. This gives the protein CASSRGGGGVADTQYF.

This clonotype was counted only a few times. The chain recombines TRBV9 with TRBJ2-2; the match to TRBD1 covers 9 bases. Trimming cost V 3 bases and J 6 bases; bases outside gene matches: 6. This CDR3 has 15 residues. The germline gives CDR1 SGDLS, CDR2 YYNGEE. CDR3 in DNA: TGTGCCAGCAGCGCCGGGACAGGGAGGGCCGGGGAGCTGTTTTTT. Protein product: CASSAGTGRAGELFF.

This clonotype has only a few counts. This chain connects TRBV10-3 to TRBJ1-2, with D unclear. Trimming left V 2 bases short and J 5 bases short, with 12 bases between. The germline V gene has CDR1 ENHRY and CDR2 SYGVKD. The CDR3 has 14 amino acids. The CDR3 DNA is TGTGCCATCAGTGAGGGACTTTTACTTTATGGCTACACCTTC. Encoded protein: CAISEGLLLYGYTF.

This clonotype occurred a few times. The CDR3 region is CAISDLGVRGSNQETQYF. CDR3 DNA sequence: TGTGCCATCAGTGATCTTGGGGTGAGGGGGAGCAATCAAGAGACCCAGTACTTC. The chain employs TRBV10-3 and TRBJ2-5, with D possibly TRBD1 on 6 matching bases. CDR3 length: 18 residues. V shed 3 bases and J shed 2 bases, with 22 bases lying between them. CDR1 is ENHRY and CDR2 is SYGVKD in the germline V gene.

The CDR3 nucleotides read TGTGCCACCAGCAGGGGACGGGACTCTGGAAACACCATATATTTT. This translates into CATSRGRDSGNTIYF. The chain employs TRBV15 and TRBJ1-3; weak D call: TRBD1 (5 bases). Trimming took off 3 bases at V and 0 bases at J, with 9 bases between the two ends. The CDR3 extends over 15 amino acids. Germline assignment: CDR1 LNHNV and CDR2 YYDKDF (reference sequence). The whole variable domain, filled in from reference TRBV15 and TRBJ1-3, reads DAMVIQNPRYQVTQFGKPVTLSCSQTLNHNVMYWYQQKSSQAPKLLFHYYDKDFNNEADTPDNFQSRRPNTSFCFLDIRSPGLGDTAMYLCATSRGRDSGNTIYFGEGSWLTVV.

Only a few counts were recorded for this clonotype. The chain carries TRBV7-9 and TRBJ1-2, with D possibly TRBD1 on 5 matching bases. The germline CDR1 and CDR2 sequences are SEHNR and FQNEAQ (reference sequence). The CDR3 is 13 residues long. With 4 bases removed from V and 2 bases from J, the gap between germline ends came to 8 bases. CDR3 DNA sequence: TGTGCCAGCAGCTGGGGACTGAACTATGGCTACACCTTC. It translates to CASSWGLNYGYTF.

This clonotype has at least ten counts. The chain has TRBV7-3 and TRBJ2-3, with 9 bases lining up with TRBD2. Per germline, CDR1 SGHTA and CDR2 FQGTGA. V gave up 5 bases and J gave up 6 bases; unmatched junction bases: 12. The CDR3 extends over 16 amino acids. DNA of the CDR3: TGTGCCAGCAGCCCTCCTAATAGCGGGGGTACTGATACGCAGTATTTT. Its translation: CASSPPNSGGTDTQYF. Looking up the rest from reference TRBV7-3 and TRBJ2-3 gives the full variable domain: GAGVSQTPSNKVTEKGKYVELRCDPISGHTALYWYRQSLGQGPEFLIYFQGTGAADDSGLPNDRFFAVRPEGSVSTLKIQRTERGDSAVYLCASSPPNSGGTDTQYFGPGTRLTVL.

This clonotype was observed at least ten times. The chain is built from TRBV27 and TRBJ1-1, with a possible D match to TRBD1 (5 bases). V dropped 3 bases and J dropped 1 base, with 9 bases sitting between them. Germline V lookup: CDR1 MNHEY, CDR2 SMNVEV (reference sequence). This CDR3 spans 14 amino acids. The DNA for the CDR3 is TGTGCCAGCAGTTTGGCAGGGAAGAACACTGAAGCTTTCTTT. Protein sequence: CASSLAGKNTEAFF.

This clonotype occurred many times. The J gene is TRBJ2-1, the V gene TRBV11-2; TRBD2 aligns across 11 bases. J was trimmed by 8 bases and V by 7 bases; bases with no gene match: 13. This CDR3 has 16 residues. From germline, CDR1 is SGHAT and CDR2 FQNNGV. Here the CDR3 DNA reads TGTGCCAGCACCCCGACTAGCGGGGACTCCTGGTATGAGCAGTTCTTC. It codes for CASTPTSGDSWYEQFF.

Many counts were recorded for this clonotype. V gene TRBV5-1 combines with J gene TRBJ1-1; 7 nucleotides line up with TRBD1. The CDR3 contains 13 residues. The germline CDR1 and CDR2 sequences are SGHRS and YFSETQ. J was trimmed by 3 bases and V by 4 bases; bases with no gene match: 3. CDR3 bases: TGCGCCAGCAGCACAGGGGTGGACACTGAAGCTTTCTTT. It yields the protein CASSTGVDTEAFF.

This clonotype was recorded many times. The chain couples TRBV20-1 to TRBJ1-5; no firm D call. V was cut by 3 bases and J by 5 bases, with 14 bases left in between. The CDR3 spans 14 residues. CDR1 and CDR2 (germline): DFQATT, SNEGSKA (reference sequence). CDR3 in DNA: TGCAGTGCTAGTTTGGGGTTTGGAGATCAGCCCCAGCATTTT. Translation: CSASLGFGDQPQHF.

This clonotype was seen at least ten times. The rearrangement links TRBV3-1 to TRBJ2-7; unclear D gene. Germline CDR1 LGHDT, CDR2 YNNKEL (reference sequence). The CDR3 loop spans 14 amino acids. V was clipped by 4 bases and J by 1 base, with 11 bases between them. CDR3 residues: CASSPPDKSYEQYF. For the CDR3, the DNA is TGTGCCAGCAGCCCACCTGACAAGTCCTACGAGCAGTACTTC.

This clonotype came up a few times. The CDR3 DNA reads TGTGCCAGCAGCTTTCGACAGGCCCATTACAATGAGCAGTTCTTC. This sequence encodes CASSFRQAHYNEQFF. This chain links TRBV5-5 with TRBJ2-1; D possibly corresponds to TRBD1 (6 bases). The CDR3 is 15 amino acids. Trimming pared 2 bases from V and 4 bases from J, leaving 13 bases between. Looked up from germline, CDR1 is SGHKS and CDR2 is YYEKEE (reference sequence). Using reference TRBV5-5 and TRBJ2-1 for the parts outside the CDR3, the full variable domain is DAGVTQSPTHLIKTRGQQVTLRCSPISGHKSVSWYQQVLGQGPQFIFQYYEKEERGRGNFPDRFSARQFPNYSSELNVNALLLGDSALYLCASSFRQAHYNEQFFGPGTRLTVL.

This clonotype was observed at least ten times. The chain is built from TRBV2 and TRBJ2-5, with D uncertain. This CDR3 is built from 13 residues. Germline V gene data show CDR1 as SNHLY and CDR2 as FYNNEI. The ends were cut back, 5 bases at V and 0 bases at J, with 7 bases in the middle. The CDR3 DNA reads as TGTGCCAGCAGTCCAGACAACCAAGAGACCCAGTACTTC. The encoded protein is CASSPDNQETQYF. Using reference TRBV2 and TRBJ2-5 for the parts outside the CDR3, the full variable domain is EPEVTQTPSHQVTQMGQEVILRCVPISNHLYFYWYRQILGQKVEFLVSFYNNEISEKSEIFDDQFSVERPDGSNFTLKIRSTKLEDSAMYFCASSPDNQETQYFGPGTRLLVL.

This clonotype was seen repeatedly, ten times or more. V is TRBV27 and J is TRBJ2-3; 7 positions agree with TRBD1. Germline V gene sequence: CDR1 MNHEY, CDR2 SMNVEV (reference sequence). After removal of 7 bases from V and 1 base from J, the junction contained 8 bases not matched to a gene. CDR3 length: 15 amino acids. The CDR3 sequence is CASMRGGARTDTQYF. The CDR3 region has the DNA TGTGCCAGCATGAGAGGGGGCGCGCGCACAGATACGCAGTATTTT.

V is TRBV20-1 and J is TRBJ2-3; 8 nucleotides line up with TRBD2. The CDR3 is made up of 17 amino acids. J lost 3 bases, V lost 1 base, and 12 bases had no gene match. The germline gives CDR1 DFQATT, CDR2 SNEGSKA (reference sequence). The DNA of the CDR3 is TGCAGTGCTAGAGTTATTTGGGGCGGGGGGAAGACAGATACGCAGTATTTT. This gives the protein CSARVIWGGGKTDTQYF.

The CDR3 nucleotides read TGTGCCACCAGCAGAGATCTTCCTAAATCGGGAGCCAAAAACATTCAGTACTTC. Protein: CATSRDLPKSGAKNIQYF. The V call is TRBV15, the J call TRBJ2-4; D not certain. The germline gives CDR1 LNHNV, CDR2 YYDKDF (reference sequence). The CDR3 totals 18 residues. V lost 0 bases to trimming and J lost 0 bases, with 15 bases between them.

Notes on this clonotype: The junction departs from the called germline gene at one end, perhaps through a read error. The rearrangement uses TRBV6-2 or TRBV6-3 and TRBJ2-1, with 7 bases identical to TRBD1. There are 15 residues in the CDR3. Germline assignment: CDR1 MNHEY and CDR2 SVGEGT. DNA for the CDR3: TGTGCCAGCAGTTACCCGGGACAGCCCTACAATGGGCAGTTCTTC. Amino acids: CASSYPGQPYNGQFF.

DNA for the CDR3: TGTGCCAGTAGTATACAAGCGGACAGTTACAATGAGCAGTTCTTC. Translated, it gives CASSIQADSYNEQFF. The J gene is TRBJ2-1, the V gene TRBV19; tentatively, D is TRBD1 (6 bases). Germline loops: CDR1 LNHDA, CDR2 SQIVND (reference sequence). V lost 2 bases to trimming and J lost 4 bases, with 12 bases between them. The CDR3 has 15 residues.

This clonotype was observed at least ten times. The rearrangement joins TRBV2 to TRBJ2-3, with 7 bases matching TRBD1. V shed 6 bases, J shed 4 bases, and the junction held 7 bases outside the gene matches. Germline CDR1 is SNHLY and CDR2 is FYNNEI. CDR3 size: 14 residues. The CDR3 nucleotides read TGTGCCAGCAGCATTGGACAGGCTCCAGATACGCAGTATTTT. This codes for CASSIGQAPDTQYF.

In this sample, this clonotype turned up many times. The genes are TRBV7-9 and TRBJ2-4; the D is unclear. Germline CDR1 and CDR2: SEHNR and FQNEAQ (reference sequence). V was cut by 5 bases and J by 0 bases, with 14 bases left in between. This CDR3 is 16 amino acids long. The CDR3 sequence: CASSRADFPAKNIQYF. The DNA for the CDR3 is TGTGCCAGCAGCCGGGCCGACTTCCCAGCCAAAAACATTCAGTACTTC.

This rearrangement joins TRBV27 to TRBJ2-4; D is possibly TRBD2 (7 bases). The CDR3 runs to 15 residues. V was shortened by 3 bases and J by 6 bases, with 15 bases between the two germline ends. The germline CDR1 and CDR2 sequences are MNHEY and SMNVEV (reference sequence). The DNA for the CDR3 is TGTGCCAGCAGTTTGGGGGGGCCAGGCGGAAACATTCAGTACTTC. This codes for CASSLGGPGGNIQYF.